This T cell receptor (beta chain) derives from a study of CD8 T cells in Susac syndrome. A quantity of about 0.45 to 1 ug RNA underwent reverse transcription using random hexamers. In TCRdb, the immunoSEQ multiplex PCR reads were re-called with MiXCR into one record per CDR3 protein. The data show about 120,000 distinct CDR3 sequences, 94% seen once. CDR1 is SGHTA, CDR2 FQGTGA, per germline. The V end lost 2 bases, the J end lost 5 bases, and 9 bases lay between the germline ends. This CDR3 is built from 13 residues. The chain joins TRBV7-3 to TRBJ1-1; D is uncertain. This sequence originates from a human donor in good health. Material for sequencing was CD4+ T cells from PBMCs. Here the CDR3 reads CASSLGSWTEAFF. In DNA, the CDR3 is TGTGCCAGCAGCTTAGGCTCTTGGACTGAAGCTTTCTTT.